This T cell receptor (beta chain) was retrieved from a study of blood T cell repertoires in COVID-19. This table comes from immunoSEQ multiplex PCR, and its TCRdb copy is limited to in-frame clones, with some not included. Altogether about 210,000 clones are present, 80% to 85% being singletons, with the ten largest covering about 8.9%. CDR3 length: 16 amino acids. CDR1 SGHRS and CDR2 YFSETQ come from the germline V gene. V gave up 7 bases and J gave up 8 bases; unmatched junction bases: 19. Sequenced input: PBMCs or T cells enriched from blood (not recorded which). The chain employs TRBV5-1 and TRBJ1-2; 8 positions match TRBD1. This clonotype was sampled from a woman in her forties or fifties with acute COVID-19. The CDR3 DNA sequence: TGCGCCAGCTCGCCCGGACAGGGAACCCTATCGGGAGGCTACACCTTC. This sequence encodes CASSPGQGTLSGGYTF.